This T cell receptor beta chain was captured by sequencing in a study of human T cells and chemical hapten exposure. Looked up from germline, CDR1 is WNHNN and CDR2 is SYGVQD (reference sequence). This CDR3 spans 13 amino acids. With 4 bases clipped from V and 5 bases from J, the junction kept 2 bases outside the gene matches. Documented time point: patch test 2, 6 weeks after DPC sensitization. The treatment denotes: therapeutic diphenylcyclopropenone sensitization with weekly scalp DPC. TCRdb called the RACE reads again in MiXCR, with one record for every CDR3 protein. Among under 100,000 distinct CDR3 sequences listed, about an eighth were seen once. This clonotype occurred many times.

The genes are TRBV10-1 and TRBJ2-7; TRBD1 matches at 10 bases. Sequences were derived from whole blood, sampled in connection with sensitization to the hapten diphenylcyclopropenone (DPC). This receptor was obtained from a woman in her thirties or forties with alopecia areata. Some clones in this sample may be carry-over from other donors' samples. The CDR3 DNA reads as TGCGCCAGCAGTGGCGACAGGGGGCACGAGCAGTACTTC. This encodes CASSGDRGHEQYF.